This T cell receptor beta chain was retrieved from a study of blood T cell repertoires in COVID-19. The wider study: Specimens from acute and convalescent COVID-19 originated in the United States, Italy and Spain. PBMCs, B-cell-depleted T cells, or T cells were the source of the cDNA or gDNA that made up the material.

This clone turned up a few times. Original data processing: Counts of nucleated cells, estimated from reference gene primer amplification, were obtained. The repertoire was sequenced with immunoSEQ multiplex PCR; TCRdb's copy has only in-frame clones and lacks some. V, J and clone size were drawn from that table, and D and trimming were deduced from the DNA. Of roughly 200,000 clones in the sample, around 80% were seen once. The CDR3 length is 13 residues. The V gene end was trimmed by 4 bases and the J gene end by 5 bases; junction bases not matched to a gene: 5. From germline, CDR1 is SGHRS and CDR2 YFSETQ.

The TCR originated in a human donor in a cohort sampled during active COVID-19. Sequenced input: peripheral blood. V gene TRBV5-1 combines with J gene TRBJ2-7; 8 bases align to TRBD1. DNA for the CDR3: TGCGCCAGCAGCCCGGACAGGGAGGACGAGCAGTACTTC. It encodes CASSPDREDEQYF. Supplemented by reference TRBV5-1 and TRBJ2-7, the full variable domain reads KAGVTQTPRYLIKTRGQQVTLSCSPISGHRSVSWYQQTPGQGLQFLFEYFSETQRNKGNFPGRFSGRQFSNSRSEMNVSTLELGDSALYLCASSPDREDEQYFGPGTRLTVT.